In its sample, the clone carrying this TCR beta chain was seen once. The germline gives CDR1 KGHSH, CDR2 LQKENI. The J segment lost 5 bases and the V segment lost 9 bases, leaving 13 bases of the junction unmatched. This CDR3 spans 14 amino acids. This sample was included in a study of shared clonotypes between healthy human individuals. Some 30,000 T cell genomes, or approximately 190 ng DNA, went into the sorted-subset replicate PCRs. Using immunoSEQ multiplex PCR, the repertoire was profiled, and TCRdb retains in-frame clones only, with some absent. The data show about 1,500,000 clones, roughly 96% seen once. The donor population consisted of healthy HIV-negative adults with no recent acute infections or vaccinations. The split of CD4+ cells yielded CD45RA+ naive and CD45RA-negative memory subsets.

The clonotype comes from a man in his thirties or forties in good health. Specimen: naive CD4+ T cells sorted from blood. Subset described: CD45RA+ positively selected. This chain uses TRBV18 with TRBJ2-7; 7 bases are shared with TRBD2. The CDR3 nucleotides read TGTGCCAGTTCTCGGGCGGGAGCTTTCGACGAGCAGTACTTC. It codes for CASSRAGAFDEQYF.